The present TCR beta chain was sequenced within a study of blood T cell repertoires in COVID-19. About the research overall: Acute-phase and convalescent COVID-19 samples originated in the United States, Italy and Spain. PBMCs, B-cell-depleted T cells, or T cells were the source of the cDNA or gDNA that made up the material.

Per the original data handling: Amplification of reference gene primers was used by the study to estimate nucleated cell counts. Some clones are missing from TCRdb's copy, which holds only in-frame ones; the method was immunoSEQ multiplex PCR. V, J and clone size are taken as reported in that table, and D and trimming were inferred from the DNA itself. The sample has tens of thousands of clones, 65% to 90% seen once. Germline CDR1 MDHEN, CDR2 SYDVKM. The CDR3 loop spans 17 amino acids. V was shortened by 1 base and J by 4 bases, with 16 bases between the two germline ends. The rearrangement joins TRBV28 to TRBJ2-2, with TRBD1 as a possible D gene (6 bases). The sequencing input was peripheral blood. This receptor was obtained from a man aged 60 to 75 with acute or convalescent COVID-19. CDR3 amino acids: CASSLSGDITVTGELFF. The CDR3 DNA sequence: TGTGCCAGCAGTTTATCCGGGGACATTACTGTCACCGGGGAGCTGTTTTTT.